This passage covers 20 T cell receptor beta chains from one sample sequenced in a study of blood T cells in healthy people across ages (dated by TCRdb to the mid-2010s). Libraries came from 5' RACE. The sequencer was an Illumina HiSeq 2500. A second PCR of about 7 to 12 cycles was run with a J-beta primer mix and a sample-barcoded 5' primer. TCRdb itself trimmed the public reads at Q25 with fastp, ran MiXCR and retained productive beta chains. Every CDR3 protein is listed once, alongside the most common genes and DNA of its rows. For this sample the table gives roughly 800,000 distinct CDR3 sequences, of which around 36% were detected only once. The ten largest clones represent under 15% of the sample. The sample consisted of blood. The receptors derive from a young man in good health.

On this clonotype: Possible read error: a much larger clone is one base away. The chain combines TRBV30 with TRBJ2-7; no firm D call. Matching the DNA end better, TRBJ2-5 makes the J call doubtful. Per germline, CDR1 GTSNPN and CDR2 SVGIG (reference sequence). The CDR3 has 17 amino acids. In DNA, the CDR3 is TGTGCCTGGAGGACAACCCCCGTAGAATCGAGCCATCAGACCCAGTACTTC. Translated, it gives CAWRTTPVESSHQTQYF.

This clonotype was observed many times. This chain links TRBV27 with TRBJ2-3, with 7 bases matching TRBD2. Looked up from germline, CDR1 is MNHEY and CDR2 is SMNVEV (reference sequence). The V and J ends lost 4 bases and 2 bases, in that order; junction bases with no gene match: 6. The CDR3 spans 15 residues. The CDR3 DNA reads as TGTGCCAGCAGTTGGGCGGGGAGGGTCACAGATACGCAGTATTTT. As protein: CASSWAGRVTDTQYF.

This clonotype was seen a few times. DNA of the CDR3: TGCAGTGCTAGTGCCGGGGACGGAGGGGCCAACGTCCTGACTTTC. The encoded protein is CSASAGDGGANVLTF. The V and J genes are TRBV20-1 and TRBJ2-6; D may be TRBD1 or TRBD2 (5 bases each). The CDR3 is made up of 15 amino acids. The germline V and J ends were trimmed by 3 bases and 4 bases, with 13 bases remaining between them. Per the germline V gene, CDR1 is DFQATT and CDR2 is SNEGSKA (reference sequence).

This clonotype was found many times. The V call is TRBV5-5, the J call TRBJ2-7; 7 bases are shared with TRBD1. The CDR3 is made up of 14 amino acids. The germline gives CDR1 SGHKS, CDR2 YYEKEE (reference sequence). J gave up 2 bases and V 4 bases, and 6 bases lay outside the gene matches. The CDR3 DNA sequence: TGTGCCAGCAGCCAGGACAGGATGACCTACGAGCAGTACTTC. Translated: CASSQDRMTYEQYF.

The chain couples TRBV6-5 to TRBJ1-2, with 10 positions matching TRBD1. Germline CDR1 reads MNHEY; CDR2 reads SVGAGI. CDR3 length equals 14 residues. V trimming: 6 bases; J trimming: 7 bases; junction bases outside the gene matches: 8. The CDR3 spells CASRTPGQGLGYTF. CDR3 sequence (DNA): TGTGCCAGCAGGACACCGGGACAGGGGCTTGGCTACACCTTC.

The table lists this clonotype with a few counts. The chain combines TRBV10-3 with TRBJ1-1; 11 bases line up with TRBD1. The CDR3 spans 13 residues. Germline assignment: CDR1 ENHRY and CDR2 SYGVKD. V was pared by 5 bases and J by 8 bases, with 4 bases of the junction left unmatched. In nucleotides, the CDR3 is TGTGCCATCAGTCCCGGGACAGGGGGGGAAGCTTTCTTT. It translates to CAISPGTGGEAFF.

At least ten counts were recorded for this clonotype. V gene TRBV6-2 or TRBV6-3 combines with J gene TRBJ2-7; the D gene could be TRBD1 or TRBD2 (6 bases each). The CDR3 is 13 residues long. The V end lost 2 bases, the J end lost 4 bases, and 9 bases lay between the germline ends. CDR1 is MNHEY, CDR2 SVGEGT, per germline. The CDR3 here is CASSYRGTYEQYF. CDR3 nucleotide sequence: TGTGCCAGCAGTTACAGGGGGACTTACGAGCAGTACTTC.

The chain recombines TRBV3-1 with TRBJ2-3; D uncertain. V lost 5 bases and J 1 base, leaving 10 bases between the germline ends. This CDR3 region has 14 residues. The germline V gene encodes CDR1 LGHDT and CDR2 YNNKEL (reference sequence). CDR3 in DNA: TGTGCCAGCAGCTGGAACACCGGCACAGATACGCAGTATTTT. Its translation is CASSWNTGTDTQYF.

The chain is built from TRBV7-9 and TRBJ2-1; TRBD2 matches 9 bases. The CDR3 loop spans 17 amino acids. Germline V gives CDR1 SEHNR, CDR2 FQNEAQ (reference sequence). With 2 bases clipped from V and 3 bases from J, the junction kept 8 bases outside the gene matches. The DNA for the CDR3 is TGTGCCAGCAGCTTACCCGTTAGACTAGCGGTCTACAATGAGCAGTTCTTC. Its translation: CASSLPVRLAVYNEQFF. Supplemented by reference TRBV7-9 and TRBJ2-1, the full variable domain reads DTGVSQNPRHKITKRGQNVTFRCDPISEHNRLYWYRQTLGQGPEFLTYFQNEAQLEKSRLLSDRFSAERPKGSFSTLEIQRTEQGDSAMYLCASSLPVRLAVYNEQFFGPGTRLTVL.

This clonotype has a handful of counts. The CDR3 sequence: CASRTYQETQYF. The CDR3 DNA reads TGTGCCAGCAGGACTTACCAAGAGACCCAGTACTTC. The chain is built from TRBV12-3 or TRBV12-4 and TRBJ2-5; D is ambiguous. This CDR3 comprises 12 residues. The germline V and J ends were trimmed by 6 bases and 0 bases, with 5 bases remaining between them.

This clonotype was counted many times. This chain connects TRBV7-9 to TRBJ2-3; 11 bases fit TRBD2. The CDR3 loop spans 15 amino acids. V lost 5 bases to trimming and J lost 2 bases; unmatched junction nucleotides: 3. From germline, CDR1 is SEHNR and CDR2 FQNEAQ (reference sequence). This CDR3 is CASSPTSGVTDTQYF. The CDR3, as DNA: TGTGCCAGCAGCCCGACTAGCGGGGTCACAGATACGCAGTATTTT.

V and J are TRBV7-2 and TRBJ2-3, with D tentatively TRBD2 (6 bases). Looked up from germline, CDR1 is SGHTA and CDR2 is FQGNSA. V was trimmed by 4 bases and J by 2 bases, leaving 19 bases between them. The CDR3 runs to 17 residues. In nucleotides, the CDR3 is TGTGCCAGCAGCTCAGCCCCTTCGCGGGGAGCCACAGATACGCAGTATTTT. Encoded protein: CASSSAPSRGATDTQYF. Drawing the rest from reference TRBV7-2 and TRBJ2-3, the complete variable domain is GAGVSQSPSNKVTEKGKDVELRCDPISGHTALYWYRQSLGQGLEFLIYFQGNSAPDKSGLPSDRFSAERTGGSVSTLTIQRTQQEDSAVYLCASSSAPSRGATDTQYFGPGTRLTVL.

This clonotype was seen at least ten times. The chain uses TRBV9 and TRBJ1-4, with 11 bases aligning to TRBD1. CDR3 length: 18 amino acids. The trim removed 3 bases at V and 1 base at J, leaving 8 bases unmatched. The germline CDR1 and CDR2 sequences are SGDLS and YYNGEE. The CDR3 sequence is CASSAKSGTGGTNEKLFF. The CDR3 nucleotides read TGTGCCAGCAGCGCAAAATCCGGGACAGGGGGAACTAATGAAAAACTGTTTTTT.

This clonotype has just a few counts. This chain connects TRBV5-1 to TRBJ2-2; perhaps TRBD2 as D (7 bases). V lost 0 bases, J lost 4 bases, and 13 bases lay in between. Germline V CDR1 and CDR2: SGHRS, YFSETQ. This CDR3 spans 16 amino acids. CDR3 residues: CASSLVAGAPTGELFF. The CDR3 coding sequence is TGCGCCAGCAGCTTGGTGGCGGGGGCCCCCACCGGGGAGCTGTTTTTT.

In the case of this clonotype: At one end, the junction sequence differs from germline, possibly due to a read error. The V call is TRBV20-1, the J call TRBJ1-6; TRBD1 matches at 7 bases. Germline loops: CDR1 DFQATT, CDR2 SNEGSKA (reference sequence). CDR3 length equals 14 residues. For the CDR3, the DNA is TGCAGTGCTAGAGTCGGACAGGTCGATTCACCCCCCCACTTT. Translating gives CSARVGQVDSPPHF.

Points on this clonotype: A clone one base away is much larger, so this may be a read error. The DNA for the CDR3 is TGTGCCAGCTTATGGGGTCTAGCCTCCTACAATGAGCAGTACTTC. Translation: CASLWGLASYNEQYF. V is TRBV11-2 and J is TRBJ2-1; a weak D match, TRBD2 (5 bases). The J call is in doubt because the DNA end fits TRBJ2-7 better. This CDR3 is built from 15 residues. Germline CDR1 SGHAT, CDR2 FQNNGV.

A word on this clonotype: A read error may produce the germline difference seen at one junction end. The rearrangement joins TRBV7-2 to TRBJ2-5; possibly TRBD1 for D (6 bases). The CDR3 sequence is 14 residues long. Germline CDR1 SGHTA, CDR2 FQGNSA. For the CDR3, the DNA is TGTGTCAGCAGCCCATCGACAGGTGCAGGGGCCCAGTACTTC. This encodes CVSSPSTGAGAQYF.

This clonotype was picked up one time. The chain is built from TRBV5-1 and TRBJ2-2; a weak D match, TRBD2 (5 bases). Per germline, CDR1 SGHRS and CDR2 YFSETQ. The CDR3 length is 15 residues. The V and J ends lost 3 bases and 0 bases respectively, with 9 bases between them. DNA of the CDR3: TGCGCCAGCAGCTCCCAACTAGCGAACACCGGGGAGCTGTTTTTT. This gives the protein CASSSQLANTGELFF.

V gene TRBV29-1 combines with J gene TRBJ2-3; no clear D gene. The CDR3 sequence is 15 residues long. CDR1 is SQVTM, CDR2 ANQGSEA, per germline. V was pared by 8 bases and J by 2 bases, with 20 bases between. For the CDR3, the DNA is TGCAGCTCATTTGCAGGTAGCTCATCCACAGATACGCAGTATTTT. It is translated as CSSFAGSSSTDTQYF.

CDR3 in DNA: TGCGCCAGCAGCCAATTCTCTCGGGGGGTCGTTAACTATGGCTACACCTTC. It encodes CASSQFSRGVVNYGYTF. J is TRBJ1-2 and V is TRBV4-3; possibly TRBD1 for D (5 bases). The CDR3 totals 17 residues. Germline CDR1 LGHNA, CDR2 YSLEER. The V end was cut by 2 bases, the J end by 1 base, with 17 bases between.